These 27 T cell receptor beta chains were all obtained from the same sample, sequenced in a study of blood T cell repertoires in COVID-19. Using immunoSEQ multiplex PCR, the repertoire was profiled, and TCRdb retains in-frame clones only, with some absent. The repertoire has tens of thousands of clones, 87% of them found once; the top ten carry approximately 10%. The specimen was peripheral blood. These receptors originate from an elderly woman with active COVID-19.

The CDR3 nucleotides are TGTGCCAGCAGCTTGCATTATAATTCACCCCTCCACTTT. Translated, it gives CASSLHYNSPLHF. V gene TRBV5-5 combines with J gene TRBJ1-6, with D uncertain. CDR1 and CDR2 (germline): SGHKS, YYEKEE (reference sequence). Trimming pared 1 base from V and 4 bases from J, leaving 3 bases between. The CDR3 loop spans 13 amino acids.

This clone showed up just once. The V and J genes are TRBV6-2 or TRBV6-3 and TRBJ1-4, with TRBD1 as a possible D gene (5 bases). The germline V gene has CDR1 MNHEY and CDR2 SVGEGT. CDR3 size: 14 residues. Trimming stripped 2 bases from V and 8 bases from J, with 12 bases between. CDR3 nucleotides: TGTGCCAGCAGTTACGACATCCGGGGGGAAAAACTGTTTTTT. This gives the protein CASSYDIRGEKLFF.

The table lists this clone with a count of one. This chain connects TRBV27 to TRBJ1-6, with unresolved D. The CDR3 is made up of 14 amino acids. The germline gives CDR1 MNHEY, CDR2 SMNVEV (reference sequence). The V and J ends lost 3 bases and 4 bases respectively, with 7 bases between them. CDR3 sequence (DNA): TGTGCCAGCAGTTTGGAGGTATATAATTCACCCCTCCACTTT. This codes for CASSLEVYNSPLHF.

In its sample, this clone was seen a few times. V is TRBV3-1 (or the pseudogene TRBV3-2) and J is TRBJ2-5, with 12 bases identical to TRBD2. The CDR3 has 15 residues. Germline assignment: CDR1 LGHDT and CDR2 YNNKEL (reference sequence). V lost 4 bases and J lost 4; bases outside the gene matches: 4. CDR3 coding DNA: TGTGCCAGCAGCCGACGACTAGCGGGGGTAGAGACCCAGTACTTC. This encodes CASSRRLAGVETQYF.

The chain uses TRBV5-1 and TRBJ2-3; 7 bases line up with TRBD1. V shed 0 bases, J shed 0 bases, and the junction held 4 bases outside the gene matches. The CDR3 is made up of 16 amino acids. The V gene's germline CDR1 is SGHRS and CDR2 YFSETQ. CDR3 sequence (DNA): TGCGCCAGCAGCTTGGGCCCCAGGGGGAGCACAGATACGCAGTATTTT. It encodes CASSLGPRGSTDTQYF.

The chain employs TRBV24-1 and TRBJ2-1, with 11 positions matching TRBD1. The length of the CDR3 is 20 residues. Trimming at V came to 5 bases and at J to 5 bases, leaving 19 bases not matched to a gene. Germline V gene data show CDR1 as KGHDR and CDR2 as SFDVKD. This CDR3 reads CATSGGGTGGQTLLNNEQFF. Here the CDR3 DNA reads TGTGCCACCAGTGGCGGTGGGACAGGGGGACAAACCCTCCTAAACAATGAGCAGTTCTTC.

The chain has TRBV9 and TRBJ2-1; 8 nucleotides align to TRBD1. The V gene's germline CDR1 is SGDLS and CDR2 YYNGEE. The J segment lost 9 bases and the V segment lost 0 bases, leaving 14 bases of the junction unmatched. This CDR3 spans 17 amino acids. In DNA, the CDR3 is TGTGCCAGCAGCGTAGGGGGGACAGGACTCACACAAGGTGAGCAGTTCTTC. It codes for CASSVGGTGLTQGEQFF.

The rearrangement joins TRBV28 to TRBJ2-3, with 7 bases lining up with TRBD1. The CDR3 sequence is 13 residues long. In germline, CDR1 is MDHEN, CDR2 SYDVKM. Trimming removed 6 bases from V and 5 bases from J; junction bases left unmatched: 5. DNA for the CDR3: TGTGCCAGCAGCCTCAGGGGGTTAGATACGCAGTATTTT. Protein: CASSLRGLDTQYF.

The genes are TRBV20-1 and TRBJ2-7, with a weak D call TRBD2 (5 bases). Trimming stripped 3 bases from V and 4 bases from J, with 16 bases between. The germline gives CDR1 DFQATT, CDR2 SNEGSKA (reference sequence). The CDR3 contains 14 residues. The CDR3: CSASSGITYYEQYF. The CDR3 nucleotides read TGCAGTGCTAGTTCCGGGATCACCTATTACGAGCAGTACTTC.

The CDR3 region has the DNA TGTGCCTGGAACCAACTAGCGGGGGGGAAAGATACGCAGTATTTT. Protein sequence: CAWNQLAGGKDTQYF. The chain couples TRBV30 to TRBJ2-3; 13 bases fit TRBD2. Losses at the gene ends were 4 bases for V and 5 bases for J; bases not matched to a gene: 6. The CDR3 totals 15 residues. The germline V gene encodes CDR1 GTSNPN and CDR2 SVGIG (reference sequence).

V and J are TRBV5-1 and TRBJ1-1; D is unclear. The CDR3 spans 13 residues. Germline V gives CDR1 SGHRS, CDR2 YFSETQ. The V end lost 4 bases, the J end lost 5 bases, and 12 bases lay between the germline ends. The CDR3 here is CASSQSTGTEAFF. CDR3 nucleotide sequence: TGCGCCAGCAGCCAGTCAACGGGGACTGAAGCTTTCTTT. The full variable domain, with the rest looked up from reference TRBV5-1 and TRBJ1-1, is KAGVTQTPRYLIKTRGQQVTLSCSPISGHRSVSWYQQTPGQGLQFLFEYFSETQRNKGNFPGRFSGRQFSNSRSEMNVSTLELGDSALYLCASSQSTGTEAFFGQGTRLTVV.

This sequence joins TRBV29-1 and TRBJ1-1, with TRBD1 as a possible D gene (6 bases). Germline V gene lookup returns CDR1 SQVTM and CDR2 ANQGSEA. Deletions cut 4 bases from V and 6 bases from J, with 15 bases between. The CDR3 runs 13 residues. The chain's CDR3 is CSVVGGGRAEAFF. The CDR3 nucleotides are TGCAGCGTTGTGGGGGGGGGCCGGGCTGAAGCTTTCTTT.

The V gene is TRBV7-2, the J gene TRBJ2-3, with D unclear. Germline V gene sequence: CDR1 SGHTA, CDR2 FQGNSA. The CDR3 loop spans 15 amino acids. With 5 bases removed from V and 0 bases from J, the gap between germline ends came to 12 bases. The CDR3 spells CASSTYPPSTDTQYF. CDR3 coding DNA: TGTGCCAGCAGCACCTACCCCCCTAGCACAGATACGCAGTATTTT.

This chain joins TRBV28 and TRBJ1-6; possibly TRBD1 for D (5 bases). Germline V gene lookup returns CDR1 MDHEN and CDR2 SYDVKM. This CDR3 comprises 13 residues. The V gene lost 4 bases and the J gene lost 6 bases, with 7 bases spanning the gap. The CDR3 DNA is TGTGCCAGCAGTTGGGGCGGTAATTCACCCCTCCACTTT. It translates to CASSWGGNSPLHF.

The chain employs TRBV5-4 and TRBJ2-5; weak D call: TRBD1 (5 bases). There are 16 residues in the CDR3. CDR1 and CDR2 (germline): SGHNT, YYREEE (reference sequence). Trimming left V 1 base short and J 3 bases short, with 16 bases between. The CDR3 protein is CASSLPGETVEETQYF. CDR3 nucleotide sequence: TGTGCCAGCAGCTTGCCCGGAGAGACAGTAGAAGAGACCCAGTACTTC.

For the CDR3, the DNA is TGTGCCAGCAGTTCGACTAGCGGGGCCTACGAGCAGTACTTC. Amino acids: CASSSTSGAYEQYF. The V and J genes are TRBV6-2 or TRBV6-3 and TRBJ2-7; TRBD2 matches 11 bases. Trimming took 4 bases from V and 2 from J; bases not matched to a gene: 1. Germline CDR1 reads MNHEY; CDR2 reads SVGEGT. The CDR3 covers 14 residues.

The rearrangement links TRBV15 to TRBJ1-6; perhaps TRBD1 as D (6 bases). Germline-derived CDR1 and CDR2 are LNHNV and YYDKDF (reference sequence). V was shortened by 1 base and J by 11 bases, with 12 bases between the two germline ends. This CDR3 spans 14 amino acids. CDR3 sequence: CATSRAGTGPPLHF. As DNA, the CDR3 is TGTGCCACCAGCAGAGCCGGTACAGGGCCACCCCTCCACTTT. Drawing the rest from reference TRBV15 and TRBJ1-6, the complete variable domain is DAMVIQNPRYQVTQFGKPVTLSCSQTLNHNVMYWYQQKSSQAPKLLFHYYDKDFNNEADTPDNFQSRRPNTSFCFLDIRSPGLGDTAMYLCATSRAGTGPPLHFGNGTRLTVT.

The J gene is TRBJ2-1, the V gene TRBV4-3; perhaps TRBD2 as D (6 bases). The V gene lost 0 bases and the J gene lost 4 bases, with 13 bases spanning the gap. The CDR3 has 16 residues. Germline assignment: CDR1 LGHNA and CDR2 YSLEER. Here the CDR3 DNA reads TGCGCCAGCAGCCAAGATGTCCTAGCGACATACAATGAGCAGTTCTTC. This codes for CASSQDVLATYNEQFF.

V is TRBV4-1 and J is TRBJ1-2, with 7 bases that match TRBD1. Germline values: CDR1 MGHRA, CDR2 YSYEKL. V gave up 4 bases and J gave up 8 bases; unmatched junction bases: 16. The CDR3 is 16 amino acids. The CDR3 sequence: CASSLGQESLSRGYTF. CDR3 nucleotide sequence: TGCGCCAGCAGCCTCGGACAGGAGAGCCTTTCAAGGGGCTACACCTTC.

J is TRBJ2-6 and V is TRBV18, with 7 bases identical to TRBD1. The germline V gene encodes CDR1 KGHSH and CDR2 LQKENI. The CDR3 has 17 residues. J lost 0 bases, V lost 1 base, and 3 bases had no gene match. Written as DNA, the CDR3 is TGTGCCAGCTCACCACGGGGACAGACCTCTGGGGCCAACGTCCTGACTTTC. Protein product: CASSPRGQTSGANVLTF. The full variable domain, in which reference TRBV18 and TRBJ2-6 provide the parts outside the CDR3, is NAGVMQNPRHLVRRRGQEARLRCSPMKGHSHVYWYRQLPEEGLKFMVYLQKENIIDESGMPKERFSAEFPKEGPSILRIQQVVRGDSAAYFCASSPRGQTSGANVLTFGAGSRLTVL.

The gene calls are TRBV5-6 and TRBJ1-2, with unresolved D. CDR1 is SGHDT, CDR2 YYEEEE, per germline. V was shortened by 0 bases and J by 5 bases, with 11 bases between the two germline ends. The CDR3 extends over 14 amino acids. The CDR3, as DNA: TGTGCCAGCAGCTTGGCGGGGAGTATTTATGGCTACACCTTC. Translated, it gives CASSLAGSIYGYTF.

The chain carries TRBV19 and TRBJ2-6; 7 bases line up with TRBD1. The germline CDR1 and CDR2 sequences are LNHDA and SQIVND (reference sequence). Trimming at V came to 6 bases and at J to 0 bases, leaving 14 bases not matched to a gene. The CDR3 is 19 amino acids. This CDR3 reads CASSLGVQGEFSGANVLTF. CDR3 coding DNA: TGTGCCAGTAGCCTCGGGGTGCAGGGGGAATTCTCTGGGGCCAACGTCCTGACTTTC. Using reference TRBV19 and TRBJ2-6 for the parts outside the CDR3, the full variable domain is DGGITQSPKYLFRKEGQNVTLSCEQNLNHDAMYWYRQDPGQGLRLIYYSQIVNDFQKGDIAEGYSVSREKKESFPLTVTSAQKNPTAFYLCASSLGVQGEFSGANVLTFGAGSRLTVL.

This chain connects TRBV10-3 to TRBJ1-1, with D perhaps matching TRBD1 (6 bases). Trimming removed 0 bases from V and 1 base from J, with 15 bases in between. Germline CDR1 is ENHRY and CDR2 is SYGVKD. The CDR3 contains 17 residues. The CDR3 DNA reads TGTGCCATCAGTGAGTCGTCCGGGGGGCGGGGGAACACTGAAGCTTTCTTT. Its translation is CAISESSGGRGNTEAFF.

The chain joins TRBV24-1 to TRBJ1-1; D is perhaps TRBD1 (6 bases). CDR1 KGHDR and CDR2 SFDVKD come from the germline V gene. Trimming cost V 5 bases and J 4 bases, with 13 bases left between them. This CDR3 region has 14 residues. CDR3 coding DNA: TGTGCCACCAGTGGGGTACAGGGCATCACTGAAGCTTTCTTT. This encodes CATSGVQGITEAFF.

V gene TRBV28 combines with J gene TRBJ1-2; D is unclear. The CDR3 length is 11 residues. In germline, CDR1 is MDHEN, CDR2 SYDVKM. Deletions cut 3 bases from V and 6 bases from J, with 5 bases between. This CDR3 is CASSLGHGYTF. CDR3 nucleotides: TGTGCCAGCAGTTTGGGCCATGGCTACACCTTC.

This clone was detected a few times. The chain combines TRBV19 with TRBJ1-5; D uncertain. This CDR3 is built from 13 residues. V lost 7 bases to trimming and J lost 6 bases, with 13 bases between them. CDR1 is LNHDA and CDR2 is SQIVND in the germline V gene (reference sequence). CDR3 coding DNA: TGTGCCAGTAAACCCGGGAACGGTCAGCCCCAGCATTTT. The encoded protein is CASKPGNGQPQHF.

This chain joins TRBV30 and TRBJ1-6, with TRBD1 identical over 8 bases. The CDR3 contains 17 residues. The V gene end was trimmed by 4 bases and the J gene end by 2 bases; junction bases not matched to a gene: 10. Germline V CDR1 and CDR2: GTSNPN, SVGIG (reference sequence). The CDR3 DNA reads TGTGCCTGGATACGGACAGGGCGAAGACCCTATAATTCACCCCTCCACTTT. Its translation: CAWIRTGRRPYNSPLHF.